The clone carrying this T cell receptor (beta chain) has only a few counts. No antigen is known for it. The sample comes from a study of T cells in Graves' hyperthyroidism and ophthalmopathy. The CDR3 covers 13 residues. CDR1 and CDR2 from the germline V gene are GTSNPN and SVGIG (reference sequence). Study-level findings and limits: It was a median approximately 6 months before onset that the model predicted ophthalmopathy.

Amplified regions were TCR beta CDR3 sequences from RNA transcripts. First-round RT-PCR of the TCR CDR3 relied on the HTBI primer set. TCRdb re-analysed the multiplex PCR reads in MiXCR, keeping a single row per CDR3 protein. The sample records fewer than 700,000 distinct CDR3 sequences, around 15% being singletons. The chain joins TRBV30 to TRBJ1-6; no definite D call. The sequencing input was blood. The TCR originated in a woman in her twenties or thirties with Graves' hyperthyroidism. The CDR3 spells CAQQSSYNSPLHF. CDR3 coding DNA: TGTGCACAACAGAGCTCCTATAATTCACCCCTCCACTTT.